Following are 6 T cell receptor beta chains from one sample sequenced in a study of CD4 T cells in relation to SARS-CoV-2 and coronaviruses. Measured with immunoSEQ multiplex PCR; TCRdb has only the in-frame clones, and not every one. The sample has about 56,000 clones, just over 90% seen once; the top ten hold about 0.4%. The specimen was naive CD4+ T cells from PBMCs. The subset here: naive CD4+ T cells isolated by negative enrichment. All receptors derive from an adult with COVID-19.

The V and J genes are TRBV6-5 and TRBJ1-1; TRBD1 matches 10 bases. The length of the CDR3 is 14 residues. The J segment lost 2 bases and the V segment lost 6 bases, leaving 3 bases of the junction unmatched. Germline CDR1 reads MNHEY; CDR2 reads SVGAGI. The CDR3 sequence: CASRRQGANTEAFF. CDR3 coding DNA: TGTGCCAGCAGACGACAGGGGGCAAACACTGAAGCTTTCTTT.

The chain links TRBV10-1 to TRBJ2-7, with 10 bases that match TRBD2. The CDR3 runs to 13 residues. In germline, CDR1 is WNHNN, CDR2 SYGVQD (reference sequence). With V trimmed by 9 bases and J by 4 bases, 6 bases remained unmatched. The DNA of the CDR3 is TGCGCCAGGAAGCTAGCGGGAGTTTACGAGCAGTACTTC. Amino acid sequence: CARKLAGVYEQYF.

The chain carries TRBV5-1 and TRBJ2-1; maybe TRBD2 (6 bases). Germline assignment: CDR1 SGHRS and CDR2 YFSETQ. V was cut by 6 bases and J by 7 bases, with 14 bases left in between. The CDR3 spans 13 residues. The chain's CDR3 is CASTRGAGNEQFF. CDR3 sequence (DNA): TGCGCCAGCACGCGGGGAGCAGGTAATGAGCAGTTCTTC.

The rearrangement uses TRBV10-3 and TRBJ2-5; D tentatively fits TRBD1 or TRBD2 (5 bases each). The CDR3 length is 14 residues. Germline values: CDR1 ENHRY, CDR2 SYGVKD. Deletions cut 3 bases from V and 5 bases from J, with 13 bases between. The CDR3 nucleotides read TGTGCCATCAGTGACCAGGGAGTCGATGAGACCCAGTACTTC. Protein product: CAISDQGVDETQYF.

This clone appeared once. The chain combines TRBV12-3 or TRBV12-4 with TRBJ2-7; tentative D call: TRBD2 (5 bases). The ends were cut back, 3 bases at V and 2 bases at J, with 8 bases in the middle. CDR3 length equals 13 residues. The CDR3 loop is CASSFRGAYEQYF. CDR3 bases: TGTGCCAGCAGTTTCCGGGGAGCCTACGAGCAGTACTTC.

The CDR3 spells CASNRGTSQETQYF. The CDR3 DNA is TGTGCCAGTAACCGGGGGACTAGTCAAGAGACCCAGTACTTC. The V gene is TRBV19, the J gene TRBJ2-5; 8 nucleotides line up with TRBD2. There are 14 residues in the CDR3. V shed 7 bases and J 2 bases; nucleotides not matched to a gene: 6. CDR1 and CDR2 from the germline V gene are LNHDA and SQIVND (reference sequence).